Following are 14 T cell receptor beta chains from one sample sequenced in a study of beta chain features in type 1 diabetes. Investigators reverse transcribed all isolated RNA, so they sequenced expressed TCRB transcripts. Clones were sequenced by immunoSEQ multiplex PCR, and TCRdb holds only the in-frame ones, with some missing. The sample lists about 620,000 clones, 15% occurring once. Sequencing input: naive CD4+ T cells from blood. These receptors came from a man aged 18-30 years in good health.

CDR3 sequence: CASSSIGAGSSYEQYF. CDR3 coding DNA: TGTGCCAGCAGCTCCATCGGGGCGGGGAGCTCCTACGAGCAGTACTTC. The chain couples TRBV7-2 to TRBJ2-7; possible D gene TRBD2, 6 bases. This CDR3 region has 16 residues. The germline V gene has CDR1 SGHTA and CDR2 FQGNSA. V dropped 4 bases and J dropped 0 bases, with 16 bases sitting between them.

This clone showed up just a few times. Here the CDR3 reads CASSARVLSTGANVLTF. The CDR3, as DNA: TGTGCCAGCAGCGCCAGGGTACTTTCTACTGGGGCCAACGTCCTGACTTTC. The gene calls are TRBV9 and TRBJ2-6; possible D gene TRBD1, 5 bases. Germline CDR1 SGDLS, CDR2 YYNGEE. This CDR3 is built from 17 residues. V was shortened by 3 bases and J by 2 bases, with 15 bases between the two germline ends.

This clone appeared a few times. The chain carries TRBV29-1 and TRBJ2-1; 8 positions match TRBD1. Per the germline V gene, CDR1 is SQVTM and CDR2 is ANQGSEA. The CDR3 length is 14 residues. The V and J ends lost 6 bases and 4 bases, in that order; junction bases with no gene match: 8. Here the CDR3 DNA reads TGCAGCGTCCCCGACAGGGGCTTGTACAATGAGCAGTTCTTC. Translating it yields CSVPDRGLYNEQFF.

In its sample, this clone was seen a few times. The chain employs TRBV28 and TRBJ2-7, with 9 bases aligning to TRBD1. The V segment lost 6 bases and the J segment 4 bases; nucleotides outside the gene matches: 13. The germline gives CDR1 MDHEN, CDR2 SYDVKM. The CDR3 length is 16 residues. The CDR3 reads CASSLQGALMEYEQYF. The CDR3 nucleotides are TGTGCCAGCAGCTTACAGGGGGCATTGATGGAGTACGAGCAGTACTTC.

This clone was observed a handful of times. This chain links TRBV10-3 with TRBJ2-1, with a tentative D call TRBD1 (5 bases). CDR1 is ENHRY, CDR2 SYGVKD, per germline. CDR3 size: 15 residues. V dropped 4 bases and J dropped 3 bases, with 13 bases sitting between them. In nucleotides, the CDR3 is TGTGCCATCAGTGCCCCCCAGGGTGGCTACAATGAGCAGTTCTTC. Protein product: CAISAPQGGYNEQFF.

Only a few counts were recorded for this clone. This chain links TRBV6-9 with TRBJ2-1; TRBD2 agrees at 13 bases. In germline, CDR1 is MNHGY, CDR2 SVAAGI. The CDR3 consists of 15 residues. With 5 bases clipped from V and 5 bases from J, the junction kept 3 bases outside the gene matches. The CDR3: CASSALAGGNNEQFF. CDR3 DNA: TGTGCCAGCAGTGCACTAGCGGGAGGGAACAATGAGCAGTTCTTC.

V is TRBV29-1 and J is TRBJ2-5; D is ambiguous. CDR1 is SQVTM and CDR2 is ANQGSEA in the germline V gene. The germline V and J ends were trimmed by 5 bases and 5 bases, with 15 bases remaining between them. This CDR3 contains 13 residues. The CDR3 DNA reads TGCAGCGTTAGTCGGCAGGCCCGGGAGACCCAGTACTTC. Residues: CSVSRQARETQYF.

The chain uses TRBV19 and TRBJ2-3, with 7 positions matching TRBD2. This CDR3 is 15 amino acids long. Looked up from germline, CDR1 is LNHDA and CDR2 is SQIVND (reference sequence). J was trimmed by 0 bases and V by 10 bases; bases with no gene match: 10. CDR3 protein: CATQAGEVSTDTQYF. DNA for the CDR3: TGTGCCACCCAGGCGGGGGAGGTCAGCACAGATACGCAGTATTTT.

This chain links TRBV9 with TRBJ2-3; possible D gene TRBD2, 7 bases. Trimming took 2 bases from V and 7 from J, leaving 14 bases between them. Germline CDR1 is SGDLS and CDR2 is YYNGEE. This CDR3 has 14 residues. The CDR3 sequence is CASSVGGRFNTQYF. CDR3 in DNA: TGTGCCAGCAGCGTGGGGGGGCGTTTCAATACGCAGTATTTT.

About this clone: The sample contains more than one DNA sequence encoding this CDR3. V and J are TRBV15 and TRBJ2-7; TRBD2 is a possible D gene (5 bases). Germline CDR1 is LNHNV and CDR2 is YYDKDF (reference sequence). The V gene lost 0 bases and the J gene lost 4 bases, with 13 bases spanning the gap. The CDR3 is made up of 15 amino acids. CDR3 DNA: TGTGCCACCAGCAGAGATCGGCTAGCAGCATACGAGCAGTACTTC. Translated: CATSRDRLAAYEQYF.

V and J are TRBV13 and TRBJ2-5; 7 nucleotides line up with TRBD1. This CDR3 has 13 residues. The V and J ends lost 5 bases and 6 bases, in that order; junction bases with no gene match: 6. Germline values: CDR1 PRHDT, CDR2 FYEKMQ (reference sequence). The CDR3 sequence is CASSQGVGKTQYF. The CDR3, as DNA: TGTGCCAGCAGCCAGGGGGTGGGGAAGACCCAGTACTTC.

This clone was observed a handful of times. CDR3 sequence: CASSPGRGLAEQFF. The CDR3 region has the DNA TGCGCCAGCAGCCCGGGAAGGGGGCTGGCTGAGCAGTTCTTC. The chain joins TRBV5-1 to TRBJ2-1; TRBD1 matches at 7 bases. Germline-derived CDR1 and CDR2 are SGHRS and YFSETQ. J lost 9 bases, V lost 4 bases, and 10 bases had no gene match. The CDR3 length is 14 residues.

The chain joins TRBV28 to TRBJ2-7; 10 bases map to TRBD1. Per germline, CDR1 MDHEN and CDR2 SYDVKM. The CDR3 runs to 15 residues. With V trimmed by 6 bases and J by 0 bases, 5 bases remained unmatched. The CDR3 bases are TGTGCCAGCAGCCGGGACAGGGGACGCTCCTACGAGCAGTACTTC. Protein: CASSRDRGRSYEQYF.

V usage is TRBV27 and J usage is TRBJ1-4; 7 bases agree with TRBD1. J lost 3 bases, V lost 7 bases, and 8 bases had no gene match. The CDR3 consists of 15 residues. CDR1 and CDR2 from the germline V gene are MNHEY and SMNVEV (reference sequence). CDR3 DNA sequence: TGTGCCAGCACCAGAAAGGGGGCTCCTAATGAAAAACTGTTTTTT. Its translation is CASTRKGAPNEKLFF.